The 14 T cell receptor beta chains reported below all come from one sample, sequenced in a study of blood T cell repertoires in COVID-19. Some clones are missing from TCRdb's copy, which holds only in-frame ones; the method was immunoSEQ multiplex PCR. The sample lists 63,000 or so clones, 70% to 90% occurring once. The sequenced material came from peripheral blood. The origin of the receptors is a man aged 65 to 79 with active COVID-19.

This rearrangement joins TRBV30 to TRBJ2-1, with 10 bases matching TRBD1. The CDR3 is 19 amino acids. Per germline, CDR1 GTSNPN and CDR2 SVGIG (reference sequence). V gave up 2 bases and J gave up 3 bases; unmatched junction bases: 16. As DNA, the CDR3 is TGTGCCTGGAGTCGGACAGGGGGTGGACGATTGGATCTCTACAATGAGCAGTTCTTC. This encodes CAWSRTGGGRLDLYNEQFF.

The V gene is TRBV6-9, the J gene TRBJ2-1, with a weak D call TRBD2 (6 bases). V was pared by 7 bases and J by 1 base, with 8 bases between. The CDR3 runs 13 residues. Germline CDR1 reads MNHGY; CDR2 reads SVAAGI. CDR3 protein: CASKAGSYNEQFF. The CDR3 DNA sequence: TGTGCCAGCAAGGCGGGGTCCTACAATGAGCAGTTCTTC.

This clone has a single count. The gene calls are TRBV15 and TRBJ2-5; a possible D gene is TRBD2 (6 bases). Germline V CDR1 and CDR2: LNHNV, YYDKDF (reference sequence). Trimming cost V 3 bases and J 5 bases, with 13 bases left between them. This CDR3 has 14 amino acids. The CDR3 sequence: CATSRTGSRETQYF. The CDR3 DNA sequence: TGTGCCACCAGCAGGACCGGGAGCCGGGAGACCCAGTACTTC.

In DNA form, the CDR3 reads TGTGCCAGCAGCCCTACCGGACTAGCGCAAGAGACCCAGTACTTC. Translating gives CASSPTGLAQETQYF. J is TRBJ2-5 and V is TRBV3-1 (or the pseudogene TRBV3-2), with 9 bases that match TRBD2. CDR3 size: 15 residues. Germline trimming cut 4 bases from V and 2 bases from J; bases unmatched to any gene: 5. CDR1 is LGHDT and CDR2 is YNNKEL in the germline V gene (reference sequence).

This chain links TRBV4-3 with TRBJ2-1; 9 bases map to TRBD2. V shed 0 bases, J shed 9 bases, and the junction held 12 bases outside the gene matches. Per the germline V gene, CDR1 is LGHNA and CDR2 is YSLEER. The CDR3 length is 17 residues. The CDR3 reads CASSQDSGTSYLGEQFF. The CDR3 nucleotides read TGCGCCAGCAGCCAAGATTCGGGGACTAGCTATTTAGGTGAGCAGTTCTTC.

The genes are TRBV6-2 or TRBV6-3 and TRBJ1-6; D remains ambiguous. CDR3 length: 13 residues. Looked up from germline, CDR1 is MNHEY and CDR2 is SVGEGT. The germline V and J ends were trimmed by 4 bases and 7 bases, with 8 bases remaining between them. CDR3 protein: CASSWSGNSPLHF. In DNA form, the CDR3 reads TGTGCCAGCAGTTGGTCGGGGAATTCACCCCTCCACTTT.

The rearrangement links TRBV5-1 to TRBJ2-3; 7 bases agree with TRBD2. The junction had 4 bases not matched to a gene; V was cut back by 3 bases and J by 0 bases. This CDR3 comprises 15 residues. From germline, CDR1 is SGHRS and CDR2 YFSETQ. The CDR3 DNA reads TGCGCCAGCAGCTCGGCTAGCGGAAGCACAGATACGCAGTATTTT. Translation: CASSSASGSTDTQYF. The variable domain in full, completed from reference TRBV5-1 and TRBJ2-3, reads KAGVTQTPRYLIKTRGQQVTLSCSPISGHRSVSWYQQTPGQGLQFLFEYFSETQRNKGNFPGRFSGRQFSNSRSEMNVSTLELGDSALYLCASSSASGSTDTQYFGPGTRLTVL.

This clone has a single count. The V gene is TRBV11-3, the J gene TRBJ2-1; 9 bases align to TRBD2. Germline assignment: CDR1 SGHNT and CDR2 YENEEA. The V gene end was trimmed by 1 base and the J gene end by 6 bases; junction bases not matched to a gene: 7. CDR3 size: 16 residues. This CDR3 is CASSLGGLAGPNEQFF. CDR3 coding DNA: TGTGCCAGCAGCTTAGGGGGGCTAGCGGGGCCCAATGAGCAGTTCTTC.

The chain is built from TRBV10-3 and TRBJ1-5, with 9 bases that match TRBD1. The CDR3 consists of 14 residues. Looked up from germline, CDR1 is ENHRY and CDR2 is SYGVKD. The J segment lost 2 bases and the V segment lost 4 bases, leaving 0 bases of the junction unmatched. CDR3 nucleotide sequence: TGTGCCATCAGTGGGGACAGGGGCAATCAGCCCCAGCATTTT. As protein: CAISGDRGNQPQHF.

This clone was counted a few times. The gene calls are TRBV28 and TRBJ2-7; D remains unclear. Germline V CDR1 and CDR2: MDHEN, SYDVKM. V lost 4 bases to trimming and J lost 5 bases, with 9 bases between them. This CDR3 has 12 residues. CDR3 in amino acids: CASSSGIHEQYF. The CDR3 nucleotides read TGTGCCAGCAGTTCGGGTATCCACGAGCAGTACTTC.

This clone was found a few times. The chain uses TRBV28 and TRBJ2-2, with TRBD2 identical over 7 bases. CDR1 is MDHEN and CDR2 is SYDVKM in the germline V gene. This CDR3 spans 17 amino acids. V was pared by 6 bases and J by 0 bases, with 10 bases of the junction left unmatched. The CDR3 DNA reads TGTGCCAGCAGCCCCAGCGGGGTGGGCCCGAACACCGGGGAGCTGTTTTTT. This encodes CASSPSGVGPNTGELFF. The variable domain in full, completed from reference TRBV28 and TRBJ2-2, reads DVKVTQSSRYLVKRTGEKVFLECVQDMDHENMFWYRQDPGLGLRLIYFSYDVKMKEKGDIPEGYSVSREKKERFSLILESASTNQTSMYLCASSPSGVGPNTGELFFGEGSRLTVL.

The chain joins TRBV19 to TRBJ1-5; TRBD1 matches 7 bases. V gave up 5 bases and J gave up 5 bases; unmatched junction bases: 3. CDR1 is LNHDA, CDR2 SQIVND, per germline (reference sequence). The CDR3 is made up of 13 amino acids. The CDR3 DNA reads TGTGCCAGTAGTGGAGGGGGCGATCAGCCCCAGCATTTT. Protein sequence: CASSGGGDQPQHF.

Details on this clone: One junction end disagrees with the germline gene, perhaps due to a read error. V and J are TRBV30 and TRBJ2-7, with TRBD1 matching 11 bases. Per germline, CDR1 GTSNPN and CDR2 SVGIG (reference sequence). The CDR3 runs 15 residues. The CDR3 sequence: CAWSVTPGTGGTENF. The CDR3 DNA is TGTGCCTGGAGTGTTACCCCCGGGACAGGGGGGACCGAGAACTTC.

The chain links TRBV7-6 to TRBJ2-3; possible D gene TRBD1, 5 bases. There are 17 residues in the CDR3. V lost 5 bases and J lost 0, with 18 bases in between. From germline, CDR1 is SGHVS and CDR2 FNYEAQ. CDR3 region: CASSPPGALSSTDTQYF. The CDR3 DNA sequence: TGTGCCAGCAGCCCCCCTGGGGCACTCTCTAGCACAGATACGCAGTATTTT.